This T cell receptor beta chain was recovered during a study of blood T cell repertoires in COVID-19. Study details: The samples span acute and convalescent COVID-19 from the United States, Italy and Spain.

Libraries were prepared by immunoSEQ multiplex PCR; TCRdb keeps only in-frame clonotypes and omits some of them. The table shows 230,000 or so clones, with around 91% occurring only once. The V and J ends lost 9 bases and 0 bases, in that order; junction bases with no gene match: 8. Germline values: CDR1 MNHEY, CDR2 SMNVEV (reference sequence). The CDR3 covers 15 residues. Seattle's enrolled individuals joined amid active infection and were then monitored longitudinally. The TCR was taken from a woman aged 55 to 70 with COVID-19, enrolled during active disease. The chain links TRBV27 to TRBJ1-5, with TRBD1 matching 7 bases. The sequenced sample consisted of peripheral blood. CDR3 DNA: TGTGCCAGTTACAGGGGAGACGTTAGCAATCAGCCCCAGCATTTT. Translated, it gives CASYRGDVSNQPQHF.